This is a list of T cell receptor beta chains from one sample in a study of Graves' ophthalmopathy and Graves' hyperthyroidism. In TCRdb, the multiplex PCR reads were re-called with MiXCR into one record per CDR3 protein. Seen here are 650,000 to 900,000 distinct CDR3 sequences, around 40% observed once, and the top ten hold 40% to 45%. Sample: peripheral blood. These receptors came from an adult man with Graves' ophthalmopathy. Each CDR3 is given with its conserved first and last residue. A D gene is named only where the DNA matches it firmly. Not all rows give a size; the values are once, few, many and, for expanded clones, a class.

D: .; J: TRBJ1-1; size: .; V: TRBV14; DNA: TGCGCCAGCAGCCAAGGGGACGGGACAATGAACACTGAAGCTTTCTTT; CDR3: CASSQGDGTMNTEAFF
D: .; J: TRBJ2-7; size: few; V: TRBV2; DNA: TGTGTGGCTGGGCGGGGTGCCAGCTCCTACGAGCAGTACTTC; CDR3: CVAGRGASSYEQYF
D: .; J: TRBJ1-5; size: .; V: TRBV25-1; DNA: TGTGCCAGCAGTTTGGTGTCCGGGGCGCCCAATCAGCCCCAGCATTTT; CDR3: CASSLVSGAPNQPQHF
D: TRBD2; J: TRBJ2-5; size: .; V: TRBV5-1; DNA: TGCGCCAGCAGTTTATTCGGGACTAGCGGGGGGTCAGAGACCCAGTACTTC; CDR3: CASSLFGTSGGSETQYF
D: .; J: TRBJ2-1; size: .; V: TRBV5-6; DNA: TGTGCCAGCAGCTTGGACTCATACAATGAGCAGTTCTTC; CDR3: CASSLDSYNEQFF
D: TRBD1; J: TRBJ1-6; size: few; V: TRBV7-9; DNA: TGTGCCAGCAGCCCCACGGGACAGACAAATTCACCCCTCCACTTT; CDR3: CASSPTGQTNSPLHF
D: .; J: TRBJ2-2; size: .; V: TRBV19; DNA: TGTGCCAGTAGTATAGCGGGAGTAAGGAACACCGGGGAGCTGTTTTTT; CDR3: CASSIAGVRNTGELFF
D: .; J: TRBJ2-7; size: .; V: TRBV2; DNA: TGTGCCTGGAGTGTCGTGGAGGAGCAGTACTTC; CDR3: CAWSVVEEQYF
D: .; J: TRBJ1-6; size: many; V: TRBV7-9; DNA: TGTGCCAGCAGCTTAGGGTCAGGCCAAAGGCTCTCACCCCTCCACTTT; CDR3: CASSLGSGQRLSPLHF
D: .; J: TRBJ2-7; size: few; V: TRBV12-3/TRBV12-4; DNA: TGTGCCAGCAGTTTGGTGGGATCGGGCCGCTACGAGCAGTACTTC; CDR3: CASSLVGSGRYEQYF
D: .; J: TRBJ2-7; size: few; V: TRBV20-1; DNA: TGCAGTGCTAGCTTGGAGAGCTCCTACGAGCAGTACTTC; CDR3: CSASLESSYEQYF
D: .; J: TRBJ2-7; size: few; V: TRBV10-3; DNA: TGTGCCAGCAGTGGCACTAGCCGCCAGTACTTC; CDR3: CASSGTSRQYF
D: .; J: TRBJ1-2; size: many; V: TRBV5-1; DNA: TGCGCCAGCAGCCTTGGACCACCCTATGGCTACACCTTC; CDR3: CASSLGPPYGYTF
D: .; J: TRBJ1-1; size: many; V: TRBV7-2; DNA: TGTGCCAGCAGCAAACTAGTGTTTGGCACTGAAGCTTTCTTT; CDR3: CASSKLVFGTEAFF
D: TRBD1; J: TRBJ1-2; size: many; V: TRBV6-6; DNA: TGTGCCAGCAGTTACGACCCGGGACAGGGGCGCTATGGCTACACCTTC; CDR3: CASSYDPGQGRYGYTF
D: TRBD1; J: TRBJ1-2; size: .; V: TRBV2; DNA: TGTGCCAGCAGTGAGGACAGGGGAAATCGTGGCTACACCTTC; CDR3: CASSEDRGNRGYTF
D: .; J: TRBJ1-1; size: many; V: TRBV5-1; DNA: TGCGCCAGCAGCTCAGGACCTGCCACTGAAGCTTTCTTT; CDR3: CASSSGPATEAFF
D: .; J: TRBJ1-2; size: .; V: TRBV20-1; DNA: TGCAGTGCTACCGGGGGTGGCTACACCTTC; CDR3: CSATGGGYTF
D: .; J: TRBJ1-5; size: .; V: TRBV20-1; DNA: TGCAGTGCTAGAGGGGAAGGCTCCGGGCCCCAGCATTTT; CDR3: CSARGEGSGPQHF
D: TRBD2; J: TRBJ2-5; size: .; V: TRBV6-5; DNA: TGTGCCAGCAGGAGGGCTAGCGGGAGTCGGCGGGAGACCCAGTACTTC; CDR3: CASRRASGSRRETQYF
D: .; J: TRBJ1-5; size: many; V: TRBV25-1; DNA: TGTGCCAGCAGTGAATATAGCAATCAGCCCCAGCATTTT; CDR3: CASSEYSNQPQHF
D: .; J: TRBJ2-6; size: .; V: TRBV7-9; DNA: TGTGTCAGCAGCTTGGTTGGCTCTGGGGCCAACGTCCTGACTTTC; CDR3: CVSSLVGSGANVLTF
D: TRBD2; J: TRBJ2-7; size: .; V: TRBV2; DNA: TGTGCCAGCAGTTTATCGGGGGGAGAACCATACGAGCAGTACTTC; CDR3: CASSLSGGEPYEQYF
D: TRBD2; J: TRBJ2-5; size: many; V: TRBV2; DNA: TGTGCCAGCAGATCGGTCTTAGGACTAGCGGGGGCTCAGCTCATAGAGACCCAGTACTTC; CDR3: CASRSVLGLAGAQLIETQYF
D: TRBD2; J: TRBJ2-6; size: many; V: TRBV7-2; DNA: TGTGCCAGCAGCCCCTTTGCGGGAGGCAGCTCTGGGGCCAACGTCCTGACTTTC; CDR3: CASSPFAGGSSGANVLTF
D: TRBD1; J: TRBJ2-5; size: few; V: TRBV13; DNA: TGTGCCAGCAGTTTTACGCCCGCAGGGGGCGGTCAAGAGACCCAGTACTTC; CDR3: CASSFTPAGGGQETQYF
D: .; J: TRBJ1-1; size: few; V: TRBV10-1; DNA: TGCGCCACGACGCCCTCGGGGGGCACTGAAGCTTTCTTT; CDR3: CATTPSGGTEAFF
D: TRBD2; J: TRBJ2-1; size: .; V: TRBV24-1; DNA: TGTGCCACCAGTACACCCCAAGGGACTAGCGGGAGTGGAGAGCAGTTCTTC; CDR3: CATSTPQGTSGSGEQFF
D: TRBD2; J: TRBJ2-5; size: .; V: TRBV7-2; DNA: TGTGCCAGCAGCACCCGGTTGTTAGCGGGGGGGCAAGAGACCCAGTACTTC; CDR3: CASSTRLLAGGQETQYF
D: TRBD1; J: TRBJ1-2; size: .; V: TRBV6-6; DNA: TGTGCCAGCAGTGAAGACAGGGCGCGCGGCTACACCTTC; CDR3: CASSEDRARGYTF
D: TRBD2; J: TRBJ2-7; size: .; V: TRBV20-1; DNA: TGCAGTGCCCTACTAGCGGGGGGTGGGTCCTACGAGCAGTACTTC; CDR3: CSALLAGGGSYEQYF
D: .; J: TRBJ1-4; size: few; V: TRBV12-3/TRBV12-4; DNA: TGTGCCAGCAGTTATTGGGAGGCCGGGGAAAAACTGTTTTTT; CDR3: CASSYWEAGEKLFF
D: TRBD1; J: TRBJ2-7; size: .; V: TRBV29-1; DNA: TGCAGCGTAGCCGGGACAGGGTATTTCTACGAGCAGTACTTC; CDR3: CSVAGTGYFYEQYF
D: TRBD2; J: TRBJ2-7; size: .; V: TRBV7-2; DNA: TGTGCCTGGAGTCCGACTAGCGGGAGCTACGAGCAGTACTTC; CDR3: CAWSPTSGSYEQYF
D: TRBD1; J: TRBJ2-7; size: .; V: TRBV7-2; DNA: TGTGCCAGCAGCCTAGGGACAGGGGTAGGGTACGAGCAGTACTTC; CDR3: CASSLGTGVGYEQYF
D: TRBD2; J: TRBJ2-3; size: .; V: TRBV9; DNA: TGTGCCAGCAGCAAACGAGCGGGAGGGGGCACAGATACGCAGTATTTT; CDR3: CASSKRAGGGTDTQYF
D: .; J: TRBJ1-6; size: .; V: TRBV6-6; DNA: TGTGCCAGCAGTTACGCTCTAAATTCACCCCTCCACTTT; CDR3: CASSYALNSPLHF
D: .; J: TRBJ1-1; size: few; V: TRBV7-8; DNA: TGTGCCAGCAGCTTGCCCAGGAATCCCACTGAAGCTTTCTTT; CDR3: CASSLPRNPTEAFF
D: .; J: TRBJ1-2; size: .; V: TRBV10-2; DNA: TGTGCCAGCAGTAACCAACAGGGACCCCGATATGGCTACACCTTC; CDR3: CASSNQQGPRYGYTF
D: .; J: TRBJ1-1; size: many; V: TRBV29-1; DNA: TGCAGCGTTGAAGTTGGGGGTGGCACTGAAGCTTTCTTT; CDR3: CSVEVGGGTEAFF
D: TRBD1; J: TRBJ1-5; size: .; V: TRBV10-3; DNA: TGTGCCATCAGTGAAACGGGACAGGGGAAAAATCAGCCCCAGCATTTT; CDR3: CAISETGQGKNQPQHF
D: TRBD2; J: TRBJ2-3; size: .; V: TRBV24-1; DNA: TGTGCCACCAGTGATAGCGGGAGTTCTTCAGATACGCAGTATTTT; CDR3: CATSDSGSSSDTQYF